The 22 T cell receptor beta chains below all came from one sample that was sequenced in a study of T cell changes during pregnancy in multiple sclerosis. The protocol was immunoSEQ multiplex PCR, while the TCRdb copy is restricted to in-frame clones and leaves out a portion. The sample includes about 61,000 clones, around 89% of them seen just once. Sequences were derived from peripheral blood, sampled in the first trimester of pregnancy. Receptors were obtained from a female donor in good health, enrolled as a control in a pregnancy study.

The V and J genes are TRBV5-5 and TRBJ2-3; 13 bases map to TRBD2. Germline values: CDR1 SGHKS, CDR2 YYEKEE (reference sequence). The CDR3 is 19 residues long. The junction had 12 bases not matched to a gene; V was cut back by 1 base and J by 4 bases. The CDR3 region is CASSLRSALAGGLADTQYF. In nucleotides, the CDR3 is TGTGCCAGCAGCTTGAGGTCTGCACTAGCGGGGGGGCTTGCAGATACGCAGTATTTT.

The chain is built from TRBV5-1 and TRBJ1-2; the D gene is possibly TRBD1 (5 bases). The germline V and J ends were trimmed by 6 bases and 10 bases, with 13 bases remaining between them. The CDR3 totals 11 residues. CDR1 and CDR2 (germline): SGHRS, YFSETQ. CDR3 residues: CASIGRGAYTF. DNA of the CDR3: TGCGCCAGCATAGGACGCGGGGCCTACACCTTC.

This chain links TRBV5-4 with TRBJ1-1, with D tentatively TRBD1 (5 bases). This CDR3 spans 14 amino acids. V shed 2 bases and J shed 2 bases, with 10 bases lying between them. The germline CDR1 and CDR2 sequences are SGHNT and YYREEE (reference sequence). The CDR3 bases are TGTGCCAGCAGCTTTCAGGGAACCAACACTGAAGCTTTCTTT. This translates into CASSFQGTNTEAFF.

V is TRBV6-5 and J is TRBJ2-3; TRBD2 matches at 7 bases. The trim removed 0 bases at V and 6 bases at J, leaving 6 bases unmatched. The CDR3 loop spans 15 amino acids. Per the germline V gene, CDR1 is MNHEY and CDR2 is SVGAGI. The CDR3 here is CASSYSRGEGDTQYF. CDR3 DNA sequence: TGTGCCAGCAGTTACTCCCGGGGGGAGGGGGATACGCAGTATTTT.

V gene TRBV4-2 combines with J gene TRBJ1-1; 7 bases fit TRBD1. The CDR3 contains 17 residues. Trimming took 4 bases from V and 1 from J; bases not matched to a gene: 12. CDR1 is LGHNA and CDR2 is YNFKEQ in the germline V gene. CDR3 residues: CASSLIKGGSQNTEAFF. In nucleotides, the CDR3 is TGTGCCAGCAGCCTTATAAAAGGGGGCTCTCAGAACACTGAAGCTTTCTTT.

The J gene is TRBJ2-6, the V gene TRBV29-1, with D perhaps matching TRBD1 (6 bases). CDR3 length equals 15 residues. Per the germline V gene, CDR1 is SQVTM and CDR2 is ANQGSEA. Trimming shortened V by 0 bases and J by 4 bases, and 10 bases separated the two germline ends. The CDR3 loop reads CSVEETGYGANVLTF. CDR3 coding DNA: TGCAGCGTTGAAGAAACAGGGTACGGGGCCAACGTCCTGACTTTC.

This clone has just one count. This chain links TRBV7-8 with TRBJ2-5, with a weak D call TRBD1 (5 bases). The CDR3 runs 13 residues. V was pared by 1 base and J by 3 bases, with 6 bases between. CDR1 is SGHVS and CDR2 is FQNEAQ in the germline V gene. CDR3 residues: CASSLGQKETQYF. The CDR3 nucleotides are TGTGCCAGCAGCTTAGGACAGAAAGAGACCCAGTACTTC.

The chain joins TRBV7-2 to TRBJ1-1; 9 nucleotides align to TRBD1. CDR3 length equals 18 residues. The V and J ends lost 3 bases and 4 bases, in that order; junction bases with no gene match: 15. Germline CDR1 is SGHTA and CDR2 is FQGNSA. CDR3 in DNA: TGTGCCAGCAGCTTTCCGGGACAGGGTATTGCCGGAGGCACTGAAGCTTTCTTT. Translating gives CASSFPGQGIAGGTEAFF.

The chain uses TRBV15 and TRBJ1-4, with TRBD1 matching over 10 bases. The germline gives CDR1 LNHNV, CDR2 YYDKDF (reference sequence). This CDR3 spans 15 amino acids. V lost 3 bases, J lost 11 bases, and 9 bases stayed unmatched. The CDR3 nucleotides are TGTGCCACCAGCAGTGCGGGACAGGGGTTGTGGAAACTGTTTTTT. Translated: CATSSAGQGLWKLFF.

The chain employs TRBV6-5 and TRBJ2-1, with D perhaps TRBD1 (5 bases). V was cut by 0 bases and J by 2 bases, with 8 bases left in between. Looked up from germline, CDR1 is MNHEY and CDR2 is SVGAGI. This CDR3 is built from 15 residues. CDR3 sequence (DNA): TGTGCCAGCAGTTACTCAAGGGGTCCCTACAATGAGCAGTTCTTC. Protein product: CASSYSRGPYNEQFF.

CDR3 in amino acids: CASSRGQGPPYEQYF. Here the CDR3 DNA reads TGCGCCAGCAGCCGCGGACAGGGCCCCCCCTACGAGCAGTACTTC. The rearrangement uses TRBV4-3 and TRBJ2-7, with TRBD1 matching over 8 bases. Germline V lookup: CDR1 LGHNA, CDR2 YSLEER. V shed 4 bases and J 2 bases; nucleotides not matched to a gene: 7. The CDR3 runs 15 residues.

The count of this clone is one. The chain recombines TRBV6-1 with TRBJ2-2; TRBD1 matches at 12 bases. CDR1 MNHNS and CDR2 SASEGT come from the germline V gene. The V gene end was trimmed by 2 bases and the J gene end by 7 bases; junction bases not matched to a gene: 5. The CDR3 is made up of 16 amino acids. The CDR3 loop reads CASSESRDRGRGELFF. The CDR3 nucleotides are TGTGCCAGCAGTGAATCAAGGGACAGGGGGCGCGGGGAGCTGTTTTTT.

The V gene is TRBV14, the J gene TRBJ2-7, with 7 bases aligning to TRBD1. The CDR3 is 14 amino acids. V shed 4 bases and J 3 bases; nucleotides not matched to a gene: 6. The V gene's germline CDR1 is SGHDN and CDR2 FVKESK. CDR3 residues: CASSRTGSGYEQYF. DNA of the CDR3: TGTGCCAGCAGCCGGACAGGCTCGGGCTACGAGCAGTACTTC.

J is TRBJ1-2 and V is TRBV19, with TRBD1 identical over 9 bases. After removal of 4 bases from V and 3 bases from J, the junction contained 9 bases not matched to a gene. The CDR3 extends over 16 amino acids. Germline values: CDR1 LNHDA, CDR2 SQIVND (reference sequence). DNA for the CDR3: TGTGCCAGTAGTACGGCGGGACAGGGTTCTCACTATGGCTACACCTTC. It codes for CASSTAGQGSHYGYTF.

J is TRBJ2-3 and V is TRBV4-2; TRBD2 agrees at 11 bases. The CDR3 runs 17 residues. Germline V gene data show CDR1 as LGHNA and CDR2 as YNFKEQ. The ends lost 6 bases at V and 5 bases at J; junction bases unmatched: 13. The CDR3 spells CASRLTGTSGNIDTQYF. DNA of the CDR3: TGTGCCAGCAGGCTGACCGGGACTAGCGGTAATATAGATACGCAGTATTTT.

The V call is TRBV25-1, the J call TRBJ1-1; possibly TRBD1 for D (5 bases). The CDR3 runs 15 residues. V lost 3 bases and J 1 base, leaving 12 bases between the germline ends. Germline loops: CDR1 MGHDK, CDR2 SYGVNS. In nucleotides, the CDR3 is TGTGCCAGCAGTGATCCCGGGCAGGGGAACACTGAAGCTTTCTTT. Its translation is CASSDPGQGNTEAFF.

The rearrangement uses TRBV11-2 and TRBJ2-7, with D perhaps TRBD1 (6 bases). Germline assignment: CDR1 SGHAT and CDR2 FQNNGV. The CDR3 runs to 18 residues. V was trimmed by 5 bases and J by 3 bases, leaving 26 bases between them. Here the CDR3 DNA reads TGTGCCAGCAGCAGAGGGCGGTATCTGGAGGACAGCTTCTACGAGCAGTACTTC. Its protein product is CASSRGRYLEDSFYEQYF.

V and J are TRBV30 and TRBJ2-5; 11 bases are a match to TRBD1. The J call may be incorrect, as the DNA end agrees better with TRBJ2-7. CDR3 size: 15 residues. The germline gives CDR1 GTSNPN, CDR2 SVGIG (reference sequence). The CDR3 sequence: CAWRGGTGGTYEQYF. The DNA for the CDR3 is TGTGCCTGGAGGGGGGGGACAGGGGGAACCTACGAGCAGTACTTC.

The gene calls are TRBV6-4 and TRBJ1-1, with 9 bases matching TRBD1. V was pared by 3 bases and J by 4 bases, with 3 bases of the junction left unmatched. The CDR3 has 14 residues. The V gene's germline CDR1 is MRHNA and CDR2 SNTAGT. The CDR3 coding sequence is TGTGCCAGCAGTGATGGACAGGGGAGCACTGAAGCTTTCTTT. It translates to CASSDGQGSTEAFF.

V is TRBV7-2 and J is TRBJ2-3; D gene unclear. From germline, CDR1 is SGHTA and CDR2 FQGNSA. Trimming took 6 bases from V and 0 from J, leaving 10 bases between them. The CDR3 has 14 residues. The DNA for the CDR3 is TGTGCCAGCAGGCTTGGGCTGAGCACAGATACGCAGTATTTT. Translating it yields CASRLGLSTDTQYF.

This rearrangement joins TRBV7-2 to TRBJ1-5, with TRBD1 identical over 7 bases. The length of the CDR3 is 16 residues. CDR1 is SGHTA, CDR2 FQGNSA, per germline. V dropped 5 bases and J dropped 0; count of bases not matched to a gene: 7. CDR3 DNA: TGTGCCAGCAGCCTAGGGACAGCGAATAGCAATCAGCCCCAGCATTTT. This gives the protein CASSLGTANSNQPQHF.

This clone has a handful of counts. DNA for the CDR3: TGTGCCAGCAGCTTTGGAGGGAACTACGAGCAGTACTTC. This codes for CASSFGGNYEQYF. J is TRBJ2-7 and V is TRBV7-2, with D possibly being TRBD2 (6 bases). The CDR3 runs 13 residues. Trimming cost V 3 bases and J 3 bases, with 9 bases left between them. Germline CDR1 and CDR2: SGHTA and FQGNSA.